This T cell receptor beta chain was obtained from a study of response to subunit inactivated influenza vaccine. Study-wide points: Each seasonal influenza vaccination recruits few new T cells, the authors suggested.

On this clonotype: Its antigen is not known.

This CDR3 is 12 amino acids long. Germline V gene lookup returns CDR1 SEHNR and CDR2 FQNEAQ (reference sequence). Trimming took off 6 bases at V and 3 bases at J, with 9 bases between the two ends. TCRdb ran MiXCR on the RT-PCR reads and lists one entry per CDR3 protein. The sample shows about half a million distinct CDR3 sequences, about 10% of them seen only once. The material was PBMCs from blood, obtained 40 to 50 days after vaccination. This chain links TRBV7-9 with TRBJ2-7; no firm D call. This TCR came from a man aged 45-65 years who received an inactivated influenza vaccine. CDR3 residues: CASSPQIYEQYF. The CDR3 DNA follows: TGTGCCAGCAGTCCACAGATCTACGAGCAGTACTTC. The complete variable domain, with remaining parts taken from reference TRBV7-9 and TRBJ2-7, reads DTGVSQNPRHKITKRGQNVTFRCDPISEHNRLYWYRQTLGQGPEFLTYFQNEAQLEKSRLLSDRFSAERPKGSFSTLEIQRTEQGDSAMYLCASSPQIYEQYFGPGTRLTVT.